This TCR beta chain was found in a study of CD8+ T cells in alopecia areata. This clone was found a few times. Its antigen remains unknown. Following RNA extraction, reverse transcription yielded cDNA that acted as the sequencing template. Clones were sequenced by immunoSEQ multiplex PCR, and TCRdb holds only the in-frame ones, with some missing. The sample shows about 120,000 clones, roughly 69% of them seen only once. The CDR3 is 15 amino acids. Looked up from germline, CDR1 is SQVTM and CDR2 is ANQGSEA. The trim removed 5 bases at V and 15 bases at J, leaving 21 bases unmatched. The study, taken as a whole, reports: Clonality was higher in lesional than normal scalp, especially in alopecia totalis/universalis.

This chain joins TRBV29-1 and TRBJ2-1; TRBD2 aligns across 8 bases. The sample was CD4+ T cells sorted from blood. The TCR comes from a human donor in good health. The CDR3 DNA reads as TGCAGCGTTCTGCGGAGCGGGGGTAGAAGTCAGCCACCGTTCTTC. Amino acid sequence: CSVLRSGGRSQPPFF.